This T cell receptor (beta chain) was observed in a study of blood T cells in healthy people across ages. Broader study findings: Per million T cells, TCR beta diversity dropped roughly linearly as age increased. Total diversity from one million sequenced T cells was likely underestimated.

With each sample, at least 6 micrograms of total RNA were extracted. Points on this clonotype: Its antigen is currently unknown.

The germline V gene has CDR1 DFQATT and CDR2 SNEGSKA (reference sequence). The J segment lost 6 bases and the V segment lost 3 bases, leaving 7 bases of the junction unmatched. The CDR3 covers 14 residues. The authors ran a second PCR of about 7 to 11 cycles using a sample-barcoded 5' primer and a J-beta primer mix. A template-switch adaptor with 12 random nucleotides tagged each cDNA molecule. TCRdb fed the 5' RACE reads into MiXCR, producing one record per CDR3 protein. Of about a million distinct CDR3 sequences in the sample, roughly 50% were seen once. The TCR was taken from a man aged 25 to 45 in good health. The chain recombines TRBV20-1 with TRBJ2-1; 8 bases agree with TRBD2. The sequenced sample was blood. CDR3 sequence (DNA): TGCAGTGCTAGGTTGGCGGGGGGCACCAATGAGCAGTTCTTC. It encodes CSARLAGGTNEQFF.